This paragraph covers one TCR beta chain sequence. Authors' analysis steps: Amplification from reference gene primers served as the basis for estimated nucleated cell counts. Sequencing used immunoSEQ multiplex PCR; TCRdb keeps in-frame clones, though not all of them. The D gene and trimming were derived from the DNA, and the V and J assignments and clone size from that table. The table records approximately 30,000 clones, about 80% of them present only once. These data belong to a study of blood T cell repertoires in COVID-19. Overall study: Donors in the United States, Italy and Spain gave samples during acute or convalescent COVID-19. The cDNA or gDNA used as material had been derived from T cells, B-cell-depleted T cells, or PBMCs.

The length of the CDR3 is 14 residues. With V trimmed by 6 bases and J by 4 bases, 8 bases remained unmatched. From germline, CDR1 is MNHNY and CDR2 SVGAGI (reference sequence). The clonotype comes from a man between 70 and 80 years old with active COVID-19. V usage is TRBV6-6 and J usage is TRBJ1-1, with 7 bases fitting TRBD1. Sequencing was performed on peripheral blood. For the CDR3, the DNA is TGTGCCAGCAGGTACAGGGGTGGGGTCACTGAAGCTTTCTTT. This gives the protein CASRYRGGVTEAFF.